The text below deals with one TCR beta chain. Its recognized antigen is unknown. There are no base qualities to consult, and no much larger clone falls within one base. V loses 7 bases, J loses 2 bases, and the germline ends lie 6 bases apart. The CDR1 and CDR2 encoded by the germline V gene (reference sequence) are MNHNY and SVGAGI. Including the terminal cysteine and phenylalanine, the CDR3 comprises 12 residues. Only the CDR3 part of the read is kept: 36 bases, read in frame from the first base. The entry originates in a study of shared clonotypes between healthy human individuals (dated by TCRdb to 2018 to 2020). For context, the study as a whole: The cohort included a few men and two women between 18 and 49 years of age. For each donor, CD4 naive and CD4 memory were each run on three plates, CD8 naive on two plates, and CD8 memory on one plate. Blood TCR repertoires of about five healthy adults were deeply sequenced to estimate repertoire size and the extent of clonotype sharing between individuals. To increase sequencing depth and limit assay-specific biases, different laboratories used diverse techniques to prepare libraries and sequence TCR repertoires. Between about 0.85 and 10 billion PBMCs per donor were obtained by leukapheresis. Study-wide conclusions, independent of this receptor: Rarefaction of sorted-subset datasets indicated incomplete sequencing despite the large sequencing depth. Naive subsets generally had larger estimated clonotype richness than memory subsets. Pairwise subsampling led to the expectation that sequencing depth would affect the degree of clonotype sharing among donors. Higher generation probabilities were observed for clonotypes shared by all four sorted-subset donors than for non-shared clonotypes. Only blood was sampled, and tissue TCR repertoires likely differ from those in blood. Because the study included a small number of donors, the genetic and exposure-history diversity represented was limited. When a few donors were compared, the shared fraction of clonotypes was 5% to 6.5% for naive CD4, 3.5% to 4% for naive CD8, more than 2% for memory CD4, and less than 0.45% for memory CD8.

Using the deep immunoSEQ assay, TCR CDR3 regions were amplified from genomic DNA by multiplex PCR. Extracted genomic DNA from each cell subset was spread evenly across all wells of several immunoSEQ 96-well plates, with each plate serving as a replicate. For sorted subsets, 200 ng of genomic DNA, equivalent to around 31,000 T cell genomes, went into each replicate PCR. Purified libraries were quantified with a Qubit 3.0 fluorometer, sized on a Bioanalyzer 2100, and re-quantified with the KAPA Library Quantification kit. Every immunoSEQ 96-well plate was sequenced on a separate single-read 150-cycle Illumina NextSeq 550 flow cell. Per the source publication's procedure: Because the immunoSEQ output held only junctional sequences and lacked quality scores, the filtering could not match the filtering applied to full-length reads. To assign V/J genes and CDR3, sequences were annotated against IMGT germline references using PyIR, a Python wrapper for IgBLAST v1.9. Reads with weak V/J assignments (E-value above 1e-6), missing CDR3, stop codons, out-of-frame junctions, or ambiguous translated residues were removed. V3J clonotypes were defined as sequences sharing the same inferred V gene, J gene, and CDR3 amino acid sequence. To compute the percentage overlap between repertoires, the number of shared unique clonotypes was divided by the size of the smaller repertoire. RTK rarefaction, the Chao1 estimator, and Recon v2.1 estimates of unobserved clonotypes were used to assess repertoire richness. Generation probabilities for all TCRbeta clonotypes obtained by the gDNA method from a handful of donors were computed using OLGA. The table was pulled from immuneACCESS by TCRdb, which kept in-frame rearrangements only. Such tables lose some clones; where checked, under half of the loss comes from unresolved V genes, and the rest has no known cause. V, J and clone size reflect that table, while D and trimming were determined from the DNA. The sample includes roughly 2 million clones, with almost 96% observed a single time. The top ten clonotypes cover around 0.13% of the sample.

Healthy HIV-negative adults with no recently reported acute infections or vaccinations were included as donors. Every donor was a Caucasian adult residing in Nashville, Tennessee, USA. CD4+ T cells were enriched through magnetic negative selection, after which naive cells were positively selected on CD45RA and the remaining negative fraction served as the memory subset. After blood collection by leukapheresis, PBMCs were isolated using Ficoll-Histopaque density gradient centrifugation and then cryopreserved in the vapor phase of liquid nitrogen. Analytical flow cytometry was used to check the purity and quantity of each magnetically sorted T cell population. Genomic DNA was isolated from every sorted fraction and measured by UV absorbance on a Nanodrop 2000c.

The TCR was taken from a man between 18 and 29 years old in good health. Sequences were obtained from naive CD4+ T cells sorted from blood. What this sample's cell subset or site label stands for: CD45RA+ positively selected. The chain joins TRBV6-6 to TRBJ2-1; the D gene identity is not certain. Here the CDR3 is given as CASTEAYNEQFF. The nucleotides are TGTGCCAGCACAGAAGCCTACAATGAGCAGTTCTTC.